Presented here are 16 T cell receptor beta chains from one specimen sequenced in a study of CD8 T cells in ankylosing spondylitis. TCRdb ran MiXCR on the 5' RACE reads and lists one entry per CDR3 protein. The top ten hold about 44% of the sample, which has a few hundred thousand distinct CDR3 sequences, 15% to 20% seen once. Their antigens are not known. Study results and caveats: Several highly homologous variants formed a TCR beta motif that appeared characteristic of ankylosing spondylitis blood.

Sequenced material: blood, either unsorted or a sorted T cell fraction (not recorded which). The receptors were gathered from a male donor with ankylosing spondylitis.

The chain combines TRBV12-5 with TRBJ1-4; D might be TRBD1 (5 bases). Trimming removed 4 bases from V and 8 bases from J, with 17 bases in between. Looked up from germline, CDR1 is LGHNT and CDR2 is FRNRAP. The CDR3 runs to 15 residues. CDR3 in amino acids: CASGYIQGLGEKLFF. The CDR3 region has the DNA TGTGCTAGTGGTTACATTCAGGGACTCGGGGAAAAACTGTTTTTT.

The chain has TRBV12-3 or TRBV12-4 and TRBJ1-2, with D maybe TRBD1 (5 bases). The length of the CDR3 is 14 residues. Between the trimmed V and J ends, which lost 0 bases and 6 bases, there was a span of 11 bases. CDR3 residues: CASSLAPVGDGYTF. The CDR3, as DNA: TGTGCCAGCAGTTTAGCCCCCGTAGGGGATGGCTACACCTTC.

This clonotype was detected a few times. V and J are TRBV12-3 or TRBV12-4 and TRBJ2-2; D remains unclear. The germline V and J ends were trimmed by 1 base and 5 bases, with 5 bases remaining between them. The CDR3 has 13 amino acids. The CDR3 bases are TGTGCCAGCAGTTTAGATGGGACCGGGGAGCTGTTTTTT. Protein sequence: CASSLDGTGELFF.

The chain carries TRBV6-5 and TRBJ2-7, with D possibly being TRBD2 (6 bases). The V gene lost 0 bases and the J gene lost 3 bases, with 9 bases spanning the gap. CDR3 size: 14 residues. CDR1 MNHEY and CDR2 SVGAGI come from the germline V gene. CDR3 DNA: TGTGCCAGCAGTTACTCGTGGGGGGTCTACGAGCAGTACTTC. Its translation is CASSYSWGVYEQYF.

This clonotype was counted between two and nine times. The V and J genes are TRBV2 and TRBJ2-7, with 8 nucleotides matching TRBD1. After removal of 2 bases from V and 3 bases from J, the junction contained 9 bases not matched to a gene. The CDR3 is 16 residues long. Germline assignment: CDR1 SNHLY and CDR2 FYNNEI. CDR3 sequence: CASSELRTGTFYEQYF. The CDR3 DNA is TGTGCCAGCAGTGAACTGCGGACAGGGACATTCTACGAGCAGTACTTC.

There are a few counts of this clonotype. The V call is TRBV28, the J call TRBJ1-3, with no clear D. V gave up 5 bases and J gave up 0 bases, with 17 bases separating them. This CDR3 spans 17 amino acids. Germline V gives CDR1 MDHEN, CDR2 SYDVKM. For the CDR3, the DNA is TGTGCCAGCAGTCGCCATATGTTTGCAGACTCTGGAAACACCATATATTTT. As protein: CASSRHMFADSGNTIYF.

A note on this clonotype: A read error is possible here, since a much larger clone lies one base away. The V gene is TRBV2, the J gene TRBJ2-1, with D unresolved. Trimming left V 6 bases short and J 4 bases short, with 1 base between. Germline V lookup: CDR1 SNHLY, CDR2 FYNNEI. This CDR3 has 10 residues. In DNA form, the CDR3 reads TGTGCCAGCAGATACAATGAGCAGTTCTTC. Protein sequence: CASRYNEQFF.

This clonotype was seen a few times. The chain is built from TRBV20-1 and TRBJ2-5; D is ambiguous. In germline, CDR1 is DFQATT, CDR2 SNEGSKA (reference sequence). Trimming removed 1 base at V and 2 bases at J, with 8 bases between. The length of the CDR3 is 13 residues. The CDR3 DNA sequence: TGCAGTGCTAGAGTACCAGAACAAGAGACCCAGTACTTC. Its protein product is CSARVPEQETQYF.

This clonotype was seen at least ten times. The CDR3 DNA reads as TGTGCCAGCAGTTTGGGCAGGAGCACAGATACGCAGTATTTT. Translating gives CASSLGRSTDTQYF. The rearrangement joins TRBV12-3 or TRBV12-4 to TRBJ2-3, with D hard to call. The length of the CDR3 is 14 residues. With 3 bases removed from V and 0 bases from J, the gap between germline ends came to 7 bases.

The V and J genes are TRBV27 and TRBJ2-2; D not resolved. The CDR3 sequence is 14 residues long. Trimming removed 3 bases at V and 4 bases at J, with 9 bases between. CDR1 is MNHEY and CDR2 is SMNVEV in the germline V gene (reference sequence). The CDR3 protein is CASSLNPSTGELFF. Here the CDR3 DNA reads TGTGCCAGCAGTTTGAACCCAAGCACCGGGGAGCTGTTTTTT.

This clonotype appeared a few times. J is TRBJ2-1 and V is TRBV12-3 or TRBV12-4, with a possible D match to TRBD1 (5 bases). The CDR3 runs 15 residues. The V end was cut by 5 bases, the J end by 0 bases, with 11 bases between. The CDR3 DNA sequence: TGTGCCAGCAGTGCGGACATGAGCTCCTACAATGAGCAGTTCTTC. Its translation is CASSADMSSYNEQFF.

This clonotype was seen a handful of times. The chain has TRBV7-9 and TRBJ1-1; TRBD1 matches at 10 bases. The germline gives CDR1 SEHNR, CDR2 FQNEAQ (reference sequence). CDR3 length equals 15 residues. Trimming removed 5 bases from V and 6 bases from J; junction bases left unmatched: 9. The CDR3 region has the DNA TGTGCCAGCAGCGATACCGGGACAGGGGACGCTGAAGCTTTCTTT. This gives the protein CASSDTGTGDAEAFF.

This chain joins TRBV9 and TRBJ2-7, with D perhaps matching TRBD1 or TRBD2 (5 bases each). CDR3 length: 14 amino acids. The germline gives CDR1 SGDLS, CDR2 YYNGEE. V was shortened by 0 bases and J by 2 bases, with 9 bases between the two germline ends. The CDR3 DNA reads as TGTGCCAGCAGCGTAGAGGGGACCACCTACGAGCAGTACTTC. It yields the protein CASSVEGTTYEQYF.

This clonotype was seen a handful of times. J is TRBJ2-2 and V is TRBV5-1; 12 nucleotides align to TRBD1. The CDR3 spans 17 residues. The trim removed 4 bases at V and 7 bases at J, leaving 11 bases unmatched. Germline-derived CDR1 and CDR2 are SGHRS and YFSETQ. The CDR3 reads CASSGSGQGAVDGELFF. CDR3 coding DNA: TGCGCCAGCAGCGGATCGGGACAGGGGGCCGTTGACGGGGAGCTGTTTTTT.

This clonotype was picked up many times. This CDR3 reads CASSPGTRTNEQFF. The CDR3 DNA sequence: TGTGCCAGCAGCCCCGGGACTAGGACCAATGAGCAGTTCTTC. This rearrangement joins TRBV11-2 to TRBJ2-1, with TRBD2 identical over 8 bases. This CDR3 spans 14 amino acids. CDR1 SGHAT and CDR2 FQNNGV come from the germline V gene. V shed 5 bases and J 6 bases; nucleotides not matched to a gene: 6.

The chain joins TRBV12-3 or TRBV12-4 to TRBJ2-7; D perhaps matches TRBD1 (6 bases). The length of the CDR3 is 13 residues. V was cut by 3 bases and J by 5 bases, with 11 bases left in between. The CDR3 reads CASSLGASNEQYF. In DNA form, the CDR3 reads TGTGCCAGCAGTTTGGGGGCGTCCAACGAGCAGTACTTC.